This T cell receptor beta chain was observed in a study of T cells in Graves' hyperthyroidism and ophthalmopathy. General observations from the study: Through a model of 13 V-J features, ophthalmopathy was separated from stable hyperthyroidism. Most thyroid clonotypes that were expanded above 0.001 also turned up in blood. Ophthalmopathy, which appeared later, was predicted by the model a median approximately 6.7 months before onset.

Based on clinical symptoms, serum thyroxine and TRAb, thyroid ultrasound and orbital computed tomography, diagnoses were reached. CDR1 SEHNR and CDR2 FQNEAQ come from the germline V gene (reference sequence). Trimming took 5 bases from V and 1 from J, leaving 18 bases between them. The CDR3 runs to 18 residues. Template material for amplifying TCR beta CDR3 regions consisted of RNA transcripts. TCR CDR3 regions were first amplified by RT-PCR with HTBI primers. One entry per CDR3 protein results from TCRdb running MiXCR on the multiplex PCR reads. This sample has 660,000 or so distinct CDR3 sequences, with roughly 46% found just once. On this clonotype itself: Its antigen is unknown.

Sequencing was carried out using peripheral blood or thyroid tissue (not recorded which). This receptor was obtained from an adult man with Graves' disease, either hyperthyroidism or ophthalmopathy (not recorded which). V gene TRBV7-9 combines with J gene TRBJ2-6, with a possible D match to TRBD2 (6 bases). This CDR3 is CASSVRAGPFSGANVLTF. CDR3 nucleotides: TGTGCCAGCAGCGTGCGTGCGGGGCCTTTTTCTGGGGCCAACGTCCTGACTTTC.